This T cell receptor (beta chain) emerged from a study of human T cells and chemical hapten exposure (TCRdb year 2021). About the investigation overall: Libraries were pooled for sequencing, and per-sample TCR yields varied mainly because of small differences in library volumes within the pool. In alopecia patients, the study followed how the peripheral blood TCR repertoire changed in vivo over primary and secondary sensitization to diphenylcyclopropenone (DPC), a hapten. Each blood RNA sample was used to sequence both TCR alpha and TCR beta chains.

There are a few counts of this clonotype. The antigen it recognizes is unknown. Base qualities are not recorded, but no much larger clone differs from it by a single base. CDR1 is given as MNHNY and CDR2 as SVGAGI, both from the germline V gene (reference sequence). From cysteine to phenylalanine, the CDR3 is 14 amino acids long. Only CDR3 DNA is held: 42 bases, read in frame from base 1. A distance of 7 bases separates the germline ends of V and J, which lose 2 bases and 0 bases respectively. Results and caveats for the whole study, not just this receptor: After repeated subsampling, changes were observed in the strength of the expansion versus patch-test correlation and in the threshold at which the correlation became significant. DPC sensitization did not change how many TCRs were above 1 in 1000 frequency, and no evidence was found of alterations in global repertoire structure.

The time point tag for this specimen amounts to: healthy volunteer bleed at 2 weeks. Total RNA was isolated from unfractionated whole blood collected in Tempus Blood RNA tubes. A few healthy volunteers acted as controls for TCR sequencing and had blood drawn at day 0, 2 weeks and 6 weeks. Receptor amplification or capture employed RACE. Sequenced using a NextSeq 500. Library preparation attached unique molecular identifiers to individual cDNA molecules for quantitative, reproducible TCR counting. The study's own analysis went as follows. A median of around 100,000 TCRs per sample was observed, with a range of 23,224 to 690,600. V, J and CDR3 annotation of the TCR reads was performed with the Decombinator software suite. Every sample was subsampled to the same number of TCRs (28,000) for the PS versus PT1 abundance plots. TCRs were defined as expanded if absent before sensitization and observed at least eight times at the 2-week time point. TCRdb applied fastp at Q25 and MiXCR to the public reads, then kept only in-frame beta chains. One record per CDR3 amino acid sequence lists the most common genes and DNA. TCRdb assigned the V and J calls; the authors' analysis was not used. This sample gives around 45,000 distinct CDR3 sequences in total; roughly 4.5% of them show up just once. The leading ten clones occupy 4.5% to 6% of the sample.

This clonotype was sampled from a human donor in good health. Some clones in this sample may be carry-over from other donors' samples. The sequenced sample consisted of whole blood. The chain was built from TRBV6-6 and TRBJ1-1; the D gene cannot be named for sure. The CDR3 region has the sequence CASSYEGLNTEAFF. The bases read TGTGCCAGCAGTTACGAGGGATTGAACACTGAAGCTTTCTTT.